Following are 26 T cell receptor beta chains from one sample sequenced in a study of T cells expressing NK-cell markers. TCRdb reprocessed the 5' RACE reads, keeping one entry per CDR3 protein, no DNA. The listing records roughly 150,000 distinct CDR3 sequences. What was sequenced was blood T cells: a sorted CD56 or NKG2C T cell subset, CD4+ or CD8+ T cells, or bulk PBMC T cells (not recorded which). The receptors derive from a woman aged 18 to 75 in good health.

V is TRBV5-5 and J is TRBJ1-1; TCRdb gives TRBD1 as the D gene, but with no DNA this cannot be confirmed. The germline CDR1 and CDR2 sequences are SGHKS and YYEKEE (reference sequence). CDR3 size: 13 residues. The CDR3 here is CASSSDRWSEAFF. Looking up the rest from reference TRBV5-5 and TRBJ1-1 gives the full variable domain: DAGVTQSPTHLIKTRGQQVTLRCSPISGHKSVSWYQQVLGQGPQFIFQYYEKEERGRGNFPDRFSARQFPNYSSELNVNALLLGDSALYLCASSSDRWSEAFFGQGTRLTVV.

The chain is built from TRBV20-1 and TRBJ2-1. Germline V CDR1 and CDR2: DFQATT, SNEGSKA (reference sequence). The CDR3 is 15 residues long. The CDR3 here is CSAVLILGSYNEQFF.

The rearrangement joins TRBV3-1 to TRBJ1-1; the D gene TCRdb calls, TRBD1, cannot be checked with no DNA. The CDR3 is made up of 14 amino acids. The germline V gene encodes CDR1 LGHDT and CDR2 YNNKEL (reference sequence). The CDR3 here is CASSGTGGSTEAFF.

CDR3 sequence: CSAIWDGAEAFF. The chain joins TRBV20-1 to TRBJ1-1. Germline V gene sequence: CDR1 DFQATT, CDR2 SNEGSKA (reference sequence). CDR3 length equals 12 residues.

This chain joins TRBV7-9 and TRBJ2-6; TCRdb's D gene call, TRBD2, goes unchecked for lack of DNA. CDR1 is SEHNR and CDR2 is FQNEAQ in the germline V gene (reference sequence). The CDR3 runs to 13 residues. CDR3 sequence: CAKGSAGANVLTF. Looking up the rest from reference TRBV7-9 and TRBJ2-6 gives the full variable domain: DTGVSQNPRHKITKRGQNVTFRCDPISEHNRLYWYRQTLGQGPEFLTYFQNEAQLEKSRLLSDRFSAERPKGSFSTLEIQRTEQGDSAMYLCAKGSAGANVLTFGAGSRLTVL.

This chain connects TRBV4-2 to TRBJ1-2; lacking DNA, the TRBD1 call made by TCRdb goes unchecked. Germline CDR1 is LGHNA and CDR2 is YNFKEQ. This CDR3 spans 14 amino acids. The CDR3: CASSQDPGARGYTF.

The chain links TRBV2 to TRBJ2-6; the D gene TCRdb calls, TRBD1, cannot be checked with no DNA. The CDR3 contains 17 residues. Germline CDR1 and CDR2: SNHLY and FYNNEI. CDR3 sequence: CASSEGPVASGANVLTF.

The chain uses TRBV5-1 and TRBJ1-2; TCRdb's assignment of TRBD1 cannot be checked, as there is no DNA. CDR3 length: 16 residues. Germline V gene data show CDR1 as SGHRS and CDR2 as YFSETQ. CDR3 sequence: CASSPALRGGADGYTF. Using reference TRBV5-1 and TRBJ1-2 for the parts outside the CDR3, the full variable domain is KAGVTQTPRYLIKTRGQQVTLSCSPISGHRSVSWYQQTPGQGLQFLFEYFSETQRNKGNFPGRFSGRQFSNSRSEMNVSTLELGDSALYLCASSPALRGGADGYTFGSGTRLTVV.

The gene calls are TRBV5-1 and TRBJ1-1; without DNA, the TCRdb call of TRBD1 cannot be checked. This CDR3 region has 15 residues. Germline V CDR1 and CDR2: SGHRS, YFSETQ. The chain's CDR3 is CASTPQGAGNTEAFF.

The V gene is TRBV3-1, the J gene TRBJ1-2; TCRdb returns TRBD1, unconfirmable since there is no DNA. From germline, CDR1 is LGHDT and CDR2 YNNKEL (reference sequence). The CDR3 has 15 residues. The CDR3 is CASSQVSGGLVGYTF.

The CDR3 loop is CASSFGLNTEAFF. This sequence joins TRBV7-6 and TRBJ1-1. This CDR3 spans 13 amino acids. The germline V gene has CDR1 SGHVS and CDR2 FNYEAQ.

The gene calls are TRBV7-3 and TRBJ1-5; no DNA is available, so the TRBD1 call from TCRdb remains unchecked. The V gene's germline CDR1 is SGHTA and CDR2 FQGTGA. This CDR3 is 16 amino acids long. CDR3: CASSSRTGGANQPQHF.

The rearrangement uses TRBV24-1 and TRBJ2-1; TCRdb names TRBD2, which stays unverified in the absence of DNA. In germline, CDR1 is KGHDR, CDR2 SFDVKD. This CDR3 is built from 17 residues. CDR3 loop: CATSDPRGGGAQNEQFF.

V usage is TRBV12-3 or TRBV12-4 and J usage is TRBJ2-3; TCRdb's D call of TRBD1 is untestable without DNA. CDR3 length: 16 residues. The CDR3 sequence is CASSLEDRVSTDTQYF.

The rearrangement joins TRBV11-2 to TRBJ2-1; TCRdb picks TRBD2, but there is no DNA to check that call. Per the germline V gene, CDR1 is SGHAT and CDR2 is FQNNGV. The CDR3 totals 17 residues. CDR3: CASSLIKRRRPYNEQFF. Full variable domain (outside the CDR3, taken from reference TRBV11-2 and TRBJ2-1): EAGVAQSPRYKIIEKRQSVAFWCNPISGHATLYWYQQILGQGPKLLIQFQNNGVVDDSQLPKDRFSAERLKGVDSTLKIQPAKLEDSAVYLCASSLIKRRRPYNEQFFGPGTRLTVL.

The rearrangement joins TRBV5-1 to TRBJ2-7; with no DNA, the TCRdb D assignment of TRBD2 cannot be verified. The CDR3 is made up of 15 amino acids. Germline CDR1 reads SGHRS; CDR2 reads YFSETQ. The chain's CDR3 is CASSWGGTSEQEQYF.

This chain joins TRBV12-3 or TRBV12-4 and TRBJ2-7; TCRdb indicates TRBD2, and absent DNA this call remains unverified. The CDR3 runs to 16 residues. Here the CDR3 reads CASSSLLRGTSYEQYF.

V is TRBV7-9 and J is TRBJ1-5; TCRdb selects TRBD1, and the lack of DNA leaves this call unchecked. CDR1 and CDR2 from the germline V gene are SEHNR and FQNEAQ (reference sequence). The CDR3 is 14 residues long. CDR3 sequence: CASSLEQVHQPQHF.

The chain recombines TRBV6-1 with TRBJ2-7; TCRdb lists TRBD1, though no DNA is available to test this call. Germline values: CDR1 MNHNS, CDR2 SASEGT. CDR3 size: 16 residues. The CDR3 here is CASSTDPLTGRDEQYF.

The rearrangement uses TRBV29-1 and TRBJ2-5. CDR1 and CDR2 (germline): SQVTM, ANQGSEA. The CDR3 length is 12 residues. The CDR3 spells CSSSESQETQYF.

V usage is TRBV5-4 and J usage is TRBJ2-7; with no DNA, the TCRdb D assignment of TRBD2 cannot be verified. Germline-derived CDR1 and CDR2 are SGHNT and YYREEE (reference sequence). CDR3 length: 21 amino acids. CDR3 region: CASSLGHLRNPPGLSSYEQYF.

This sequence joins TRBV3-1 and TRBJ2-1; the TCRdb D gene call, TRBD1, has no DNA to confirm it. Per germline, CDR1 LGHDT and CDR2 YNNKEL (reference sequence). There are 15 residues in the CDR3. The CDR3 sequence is CASTPGTGDGNEQFF.

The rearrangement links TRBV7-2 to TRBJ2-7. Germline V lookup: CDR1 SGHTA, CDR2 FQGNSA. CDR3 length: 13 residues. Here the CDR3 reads CASSSWNLYEQYF. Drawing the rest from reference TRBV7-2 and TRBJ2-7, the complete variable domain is GAGVSQSPSNKVTEKGKDVELRCDPISGHTALYWYRQSLGQGLEFLIYFQGNSAPDKSGLPSDRFSAERTGGSVSTLTIQRTQQEDSAVYLCASSSWNLYEQYFGPGTRLTVT.

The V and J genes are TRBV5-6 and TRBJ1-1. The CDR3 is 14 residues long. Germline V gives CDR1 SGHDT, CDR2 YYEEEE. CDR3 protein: CASSSGRKVTEAFF.

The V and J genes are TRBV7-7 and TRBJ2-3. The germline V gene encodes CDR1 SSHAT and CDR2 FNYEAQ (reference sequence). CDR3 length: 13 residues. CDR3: CASSFKTRDTQYF.

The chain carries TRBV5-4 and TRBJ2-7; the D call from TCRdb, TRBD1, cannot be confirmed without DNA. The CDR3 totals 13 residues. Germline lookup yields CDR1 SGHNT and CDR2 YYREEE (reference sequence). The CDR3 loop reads CASSLGTHYEQYF. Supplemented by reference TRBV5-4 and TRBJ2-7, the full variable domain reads ETGVTQSPTHLIKTRGQQVTLRCSSQSGHNTVSWYQQALGQGPQFIFQYYREEENGRGNFPPRFSGLQFPNYSSELNVNALELDDSALYLCASSLGTHYEQYFGPGTRLTVT.